The 3 T cell receptor beta chains below were found in one sample sequenced in a study of T cell responses to AZD1222 COVID-19 vaccine. Only in-frame clones appear in the TCRdb table, and some are missing; sequencing was by immunoSEQ multiplex PCR. The sample contains 50,000 to 85,000 clones, around 79% of which appear only once. The sequencing used peripheral blood, collected on day 0 of MenACWY control vaccination. These receptors were taken from an adult in good health.

V gene TRBV4-1 combines with J gene TRBJ2-2, with D perhaps matching TRBD2 (5 bases). This CDR3 comprises 15 residues. Germline V gene lookup returns CDR1 MGHRA and CDR2 YSYEKL. Trimming cost V 4 bases and J 0 bases, with 9 bases left between them. CDR3 protein: CASSPSGANTGELFF. The CDR3 DNA reads TGCGCCAGCAGCCCAAGCGGAGCGAACACCGGGGAGCTGTTTTTT.

This chain links TRBV4-1 with TRBJ2-3, with 7 nucleotides matching TRBD1. CDR3 length: 15 amino acids. The J segment lost 5 bases and the V segment lost 3 bases, leaving 8 bases of the junction unmatched. CDR1 is MGHRA, CDR2 YSYEKL, per germline. CDR3 sequence (DNA): TGCGCCAGCAGCCAGACCGGGACAGATATAGATACGCAGTATTTT. Protein sequence: CASSQTGTDIDTQYF.

This chain links TRBV7-9 with TRBJ2-7; TRBD1 agrees at 8 bases. This CDR3 has 14 amino acids. Germline CDR1 SEHNR, CDR2 FQNEAQ (reference sequence). After removal of 6 bases from V and 2 bases from J, the junction contained 6 bases not matched to a gene. The CDR3 loop is CASSPRTGTYEQYF. CDR3 sequence (DNA): TGTGCCAGCAGTCCTCGGACAGGGACCTACGAGCAGTACTTC.